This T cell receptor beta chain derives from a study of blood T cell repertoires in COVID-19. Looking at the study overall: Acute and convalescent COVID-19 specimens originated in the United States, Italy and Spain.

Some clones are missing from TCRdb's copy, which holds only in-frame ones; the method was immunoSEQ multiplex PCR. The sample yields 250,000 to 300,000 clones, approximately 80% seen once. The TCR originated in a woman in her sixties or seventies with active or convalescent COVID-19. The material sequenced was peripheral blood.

The CDR3 DNA reads as TGCACCAGCAGCCAAAGAGGCTTACTGGATCGCTCACCCCTCCACTTT. This encodes CTSSQRGLLDRSPLHF. V and J are TRBV1 and TRBJ1-6. TRBV1 is described as a pseudogene. This CDR3 spans 16 amino acids.